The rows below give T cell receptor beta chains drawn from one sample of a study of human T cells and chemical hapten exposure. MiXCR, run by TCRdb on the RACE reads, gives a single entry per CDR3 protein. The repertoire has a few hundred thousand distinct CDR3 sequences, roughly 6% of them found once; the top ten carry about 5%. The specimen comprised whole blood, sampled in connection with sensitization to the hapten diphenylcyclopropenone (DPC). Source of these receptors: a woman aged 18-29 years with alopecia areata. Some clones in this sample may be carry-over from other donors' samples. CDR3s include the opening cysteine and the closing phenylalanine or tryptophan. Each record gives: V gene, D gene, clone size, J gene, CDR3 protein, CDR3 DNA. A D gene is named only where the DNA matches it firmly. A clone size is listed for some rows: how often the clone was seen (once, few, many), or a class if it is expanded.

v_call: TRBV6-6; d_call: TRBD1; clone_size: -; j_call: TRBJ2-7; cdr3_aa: CASTPQGESYEQYF; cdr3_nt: TGTGCCAGCACTCCACAGGGGGAGTCCTACGAGCAGTACTTC
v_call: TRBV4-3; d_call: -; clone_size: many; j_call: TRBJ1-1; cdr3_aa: CASSQDPQANTEAFF; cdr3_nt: TGCGCCAGCAGCCAAGATCCGCAGGCGAACACTGAAGCTTTCTTT
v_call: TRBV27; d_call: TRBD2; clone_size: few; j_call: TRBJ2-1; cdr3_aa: CASRLSGAKGEQFF; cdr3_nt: TGTGCCAGCAGACTTAGCGGGGCCAAGGGTGAGCAGTTCTTC
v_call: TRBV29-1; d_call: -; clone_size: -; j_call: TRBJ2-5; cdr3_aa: CSVQDSHQETQYF; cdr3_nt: TGCAGCGTGCAGGACAGCCACCAAGAGACCCAGTACTTC
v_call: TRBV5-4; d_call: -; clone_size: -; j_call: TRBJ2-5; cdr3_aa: CASSAASFSGETQYF; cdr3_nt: TGTGCCAGCAGCGCCGCTAGCTTTTCGGGGGAGACCCAGTACTTC
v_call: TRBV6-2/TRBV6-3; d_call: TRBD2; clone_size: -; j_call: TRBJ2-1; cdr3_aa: CASSYSTLLAGGYNEQFF; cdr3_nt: TGTGCCAGCAGTTACTCGACGCTCCTAGCGGGGGGCTACAATGAGCAGTTCTTC
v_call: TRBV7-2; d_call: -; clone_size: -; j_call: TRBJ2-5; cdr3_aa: CASSLGSSSEKETQYF; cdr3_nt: TGTGCCAGCAGCTTAGGGTCTAGTTCAGAAAAAGAGACCCAGTACTTC
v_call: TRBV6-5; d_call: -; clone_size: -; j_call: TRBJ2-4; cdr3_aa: CASSSLGGKNIQYF; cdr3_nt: TGTGCCAGCAGTTCACTAGGTGGCAAAAACATTCAGTACTTC
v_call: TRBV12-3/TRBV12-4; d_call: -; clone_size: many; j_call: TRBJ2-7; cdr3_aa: CASSLRDMSYEQYF; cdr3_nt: TGTGCCAGCAGTTTAAGGGACATGTCCTACGAGCAGTACTTC
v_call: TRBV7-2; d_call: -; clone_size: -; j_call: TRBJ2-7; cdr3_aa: CASSRGDGQLYEQYF; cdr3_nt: TGTGCCAGCAGCCGCGGGGACGGACAACTTTACGAGCAGTACTTC
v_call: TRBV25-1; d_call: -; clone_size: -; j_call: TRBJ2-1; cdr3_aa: CASSQPKGFYNEQFF; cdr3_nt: TGTGCCAGCAGTCAACCAAAGGGGTTCTACAATGAGCAGTTCTTC
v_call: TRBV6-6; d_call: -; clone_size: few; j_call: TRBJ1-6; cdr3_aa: CTSSPDSTYNSPLHF; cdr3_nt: TGTACCAGCAGTCCCGACAGCACCTATAATTCACCCCTCCACTTT
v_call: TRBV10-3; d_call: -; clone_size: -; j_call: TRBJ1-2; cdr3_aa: CAISDRGYYGYTF; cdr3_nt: TGTGCCATCAGTGACAGGGGATACTATGGCTACACCTTC
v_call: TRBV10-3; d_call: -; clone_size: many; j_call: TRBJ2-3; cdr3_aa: CAISESQGADTQYF; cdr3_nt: TGTGCCATCAGTGAGTCCCAGGGTGCAGATACGCAGTATTTT
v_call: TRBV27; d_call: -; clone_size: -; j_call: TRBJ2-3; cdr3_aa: CASSPRRAQSGADTQYF; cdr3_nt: TGTGCCAGCAGTCCTAGGCGGGCTCAGAGTGGGGCAGATACGCAGTATTTT
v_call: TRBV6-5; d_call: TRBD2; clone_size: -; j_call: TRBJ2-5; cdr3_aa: CASKAAGGPPKAQYF; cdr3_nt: TGTGCCAGCAAAGCAGCGGGGGGACCCCCCAAGGCCCAGTACTTC
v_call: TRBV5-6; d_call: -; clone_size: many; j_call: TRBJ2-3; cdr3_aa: CASSLAGGEEF; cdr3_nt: TGTGCCAGCAGCTTGGCCGGGGGTGAAGAGTTT
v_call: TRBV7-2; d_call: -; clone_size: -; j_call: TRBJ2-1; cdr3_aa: CASSSRPGHNNEQFF; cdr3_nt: TGTGCCAGCAGCTCGAGACCGGGACACAACAATGAGCAGTTCTTC
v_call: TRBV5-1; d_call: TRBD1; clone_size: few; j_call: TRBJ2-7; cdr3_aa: CASSRYSSGTDSYEQYF; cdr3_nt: TGCGCCAGCAGTCGATATTCCTCCGGGACAGACTCCTACGAGCAGTACTTC
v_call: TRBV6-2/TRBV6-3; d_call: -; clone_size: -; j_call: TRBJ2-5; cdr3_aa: CASGKGAEGFETQYF; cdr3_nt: TGTGCCAGCGGAAAAGGGGCGGAAGGTTTCGAGACCCAGTACTTC
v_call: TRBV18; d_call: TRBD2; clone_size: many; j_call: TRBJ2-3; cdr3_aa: CASSPGLAGVSTDTQYF; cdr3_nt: TGTGCCAGCTCCCCGGGACTAGCGGGCGTAAGCACAGATACGCAGTATTTT
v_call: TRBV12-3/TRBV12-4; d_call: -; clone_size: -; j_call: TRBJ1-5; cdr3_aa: CASSLAGYGQPQHF; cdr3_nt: TGTGCCAGCAGTTTAGCAGGGTATGGTCAGCCCCAGCATTTT
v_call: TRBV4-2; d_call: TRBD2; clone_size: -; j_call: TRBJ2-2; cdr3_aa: CATGLAGGRGTGELFF; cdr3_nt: TGTGCCACAGGGCTAGCGGGGGGTCGTGGCACCGGGGAGCTGTTTTTT
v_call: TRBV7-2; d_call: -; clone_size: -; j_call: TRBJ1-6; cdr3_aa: CASSSRQAYNSPLHF; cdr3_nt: TGTGCCAGCAGCTCACGACAGGCTTATAATTCACCCCTCCACTTT
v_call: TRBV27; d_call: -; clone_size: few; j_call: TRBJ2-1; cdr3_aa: CASSGATQHGEQFF; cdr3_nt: TGTGCCAGCTCCGGGGCTACCCAACATGGTGAGCAGTTCTTC
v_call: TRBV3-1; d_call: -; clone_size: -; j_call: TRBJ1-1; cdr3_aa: CASSQGSTSKAAFF; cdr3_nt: TGTGCCAGCAGCCAAGGCTCTACTTCAAAAGCAGCTTTCTTT
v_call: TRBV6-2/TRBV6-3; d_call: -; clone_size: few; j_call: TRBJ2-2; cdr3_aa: CVTREEFANTGELFF; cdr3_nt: TGTGTAACTAGGGAGGAATTCGCGAACACCGGGGAGCTGTTTTTT
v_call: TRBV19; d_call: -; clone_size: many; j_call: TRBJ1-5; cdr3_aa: CASSTGAQKGYSNQPQHF; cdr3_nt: TGTGCCAGTAGTACCGGGGCCCAGAAGGGATATAGCAATCAGCCCCAGCATTTT
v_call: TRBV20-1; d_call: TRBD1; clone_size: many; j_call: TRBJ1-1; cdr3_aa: CSARTGVFPEAFF; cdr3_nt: TGCAGTGCTAGGACAGGGGTTTTCCCTGAAGCTTTCTTT
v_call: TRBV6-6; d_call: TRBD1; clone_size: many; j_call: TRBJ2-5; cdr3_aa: CASSYSTGETQYF; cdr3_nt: TGTGCCAGCAGTTACTCGACAGGGGAGACCCAGTACTTC
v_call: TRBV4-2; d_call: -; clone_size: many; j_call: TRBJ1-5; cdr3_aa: CASSQDGHSNQPQHF; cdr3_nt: TGTGCCAGCAGCCAAGACGGGCATAGCAATCAGCCCCAGCATTTT